This T cell receptor beta chain was identified in a study of identical twins. Study observations and caveats: Twin pairs had excess sharing that was weaker in beta out-of-frame sequences.

This clonotype was seen a few times. What it binds is unknown. After removal of 3 bases from V and 6 bases from J, the junction contained 4 bases not matched to a gene. CDR3 size: 16 residues. Each cDNA held unique molecular identifiers, and template switching gave it a universal primer site. TCRdb re-called the 5' RACE reads through MiXCR, storing one row per CDR3 protein. In the table there are around 1.7 million distinct CDR3 sequences, 25% to 35% of which are singletons. The sequencing sample was made of cord blood. The receptor was isolated from a newborn girl in good health. The chain uses TRBV12-3 or TRBV12-4 and TRBJ2-1, with 14 bases identical to TRBD2. The CDR3 DNA reads as TGTGCCAGCAGTTTTCGCGGGACTAGCGGGGGCAATGAGCAGTTCTTC. It translates to CASSFRGTSGGNEQFF.